These 16 T cell receptor beta chains were all obtained from the same sample, sequenced in a study of patients and donors after allogeneic stem cell transplantation. TCRdb re-analysed the RT-PCR reads in MiXCR, keeping a single row per CDR3 protein. The sample carries about 230,000 distinct CDR3 sequences, 13% to 15% recorded once. Sequencing used blood, either unsorted or a sorted T cell fraction (not recorded which). The receptors derive from a human donor who was either an allogeneic HSCT recipient or a stem cell or donor lymphocyte infusion donor (not recorded which). It is not recorded whose cells these are; they may come from a transplant donor.

Many counts were recorded for this clonotype. The rearrangement joins TRBV7-3 to TRBJ2-2; possibly TRBD2 for D (5 bases). Germline V CDR1 and CDR2: SGHTA, FQGTGA. V was pared by 5 bases and J by 4 bases, with 11 bases between. This CDR3 contains 14 residues. DNA of the CDR3: TGTGCCAGCAGCCCGGACTTCTTCACCGGGGAGCTGTTTTTT. It yields the protein CASSPDFFTGELFF.

The chain carries TRBV30 and TRBJ2-3; D remains ambiguous. V gave up 0 bases and J gave up 0 bases, with 10 bases separating them. Germline CDR1 is GTSNPN and CDR2 is SVGIG (reference sequence). The CDR3 has 15 amino acids. The CDR3 loop is CAWSVLSYSTDTQYF. The CDR3 nucleotides read TGTGCCTGGAGTGTCCTTAGCTATAGCACAGATACGCAGTATTTT.

This clonotype was counted between two and nine times. The chain joins TRBV18 to TRBJ2-1, with D possibly matching TRBD2 (6 bases). Germline CDR1 and CDR2: KGHSH and LQKENI. There are 14 residues in the CDR3. Trimming removed 5 bases from V and 9 bases from J, with 17 bases in between. CDR3 residues: CASSSDGGPGEQFF. In DNA, the CDR3 is TGTGCCAGCTCATCCGACGGGGGTCCGGGTGAGCAGTTCTTC.

This chain joins TRBV20-1 and TRBJ1-1, with a weak D call TRBD1 (6 bases). The V end was cut by 1 base, the J end by 1 base, with 13 bases between. CDR1 is DFQATT, CDR2 SNEGSKA, per germline (reference sequence). The CDR3 contains 15 residues. CDR3 DNA: TGCAGTGCTAGAGGATTCACAGGGAGGAACACTGAAGCTTTCTTT. Translating it yields CSARGFTGRNTEAFF.

This chain joins TRBV5-1 and TRBJ2-3; 14 nucleotides align to TRBD2. Trimming cost V 2 bases and J 5 bases; bases outside gene matches: 4. The CDR3 consists of 16 residues. Germline V lookup: CDR1 SGHRS, CDR2 YFSETQ. For the CDR3, the DNA is TGCGCCAGCAGCTTCGGACTAGCGGGGGGTGGAGATACGCAGTATTTT. Its protein is CASSFGLAGGGDTQYF.

This rearrangement joins TRBV4-2 to TRBJ2-1; D is possibly TRBD2 (6 bases). Per germline, CDR1 LGHNA and CDR2 YNFKEQ. The CDR3 extends over 17 amino acids. V gave up 1 base and J gave up 2 bases, with 15 bases separating them. The CDR3 DNA reads TGTGCCAGCAGCCAAGGAGGTGGGGGGACTCCCTACAATGAGCAGTTCTTC. The encoded protein is CASSQGGGGTPYNEQFF.

The J gene is TRBJ2-1, the V gene TRBV24-1, with TRBD2 matching 7 bases. CDR1 and CDR2 (germline): KGHDR, SFDVKD. J was trimmed by 4 bases and V by 4 bases; bases with no gene match: 12. The CDR3 is 17 amino acids. In nucleotides, the CDR3 is TGTGCCACCAGTGAGGAGGTTGGCGGGAGTCAATACAATGAGCAGTTCTTC. Its protein product is CATSEEVGGSQYNEQFF.

This clonotype has more than one count but fewer than ten. The gene calls are TRBV20-1 and TRBJ1-2, with D unclear. Germline V gives CDR1 DFQATT, CDR2 SNEGSKA (reference sequence). This CDR3 contains 12 residues. Trimming left V 6 bases short and J 9 bases short, with 17 bases between. The CDR3 is CSASGAGRSYTF. CDR3 coding DNA: TGCAGTGCATCGGGAGCAGGTCGGAGCTACACCTTC.

The chain joins TRBV18 to TRBJ1-2, with TRBD1 matching 7 bases. In germline, CDR1 is KGHSH, CDR2 LQKENI. V lost 0 bases and J lost 0; bases outside the gene matches: 7. The length of the CDR3 is 17 residues. The CDR3 reads CASSPPARGLPNYGYTF. CDR3 nucleotides: TGTGCCAGCTCACCACCGGCCAGGGGGTTACCTAACTATGGCTACACCTTC.

This chain connects TRBV7-6 to TRBJ2-5, with D tentatively TRBD1 (6 bases). The CDR3 runs 16 residues. Germline V gene data show CDR1 as SGHVS and CDR2 as FNYEAQ. With 4 bases removed from V and 4 bases from J, the gap between germline ends came to 19 bases. The CDR3, as DNA: TGTGCCAGCAGCTACCATCCCAGGGGCAAGGGAGAGACCCAGTACTTC. Residues: CASSYHPRGKGETQYF. The complete variable domain, with remaining parts taken from reference TRBV7-6 and TRBJ2-5, reads GAGVSQSPRYKVTKRGQDVALRCDPISGHVSLYWYRQALGQGPEFLTYFNYEAQQDKSGLPNDRFSAERPEGSISTLTIQRTEQRDSAMYRCASSYHPRGKGETQYFGPGTRLLVL.

The chain joins TRBV20-1 to TRBJ1-2; no firm D call. Germline V gives CDR1 DFQATT, CDR2 SNEGSKA (reference sequence). V shed 3 bases and J shed 0 bases, with 11 bases lying between them. The CDR3 spans 14 residues. The CDR3 DNA reads TGCAGTGCTAGCTTAGGTGCCACTAACTATGGCTACACCTTC. Amino acids: CSASLGATNYGYTF.

This sequence joins TRBV25-1 and TRBJ1-3, with no clear D. CDR1 and CDR2 from the germline V gene are MGHDK and SYGVNS. CDR3 size: 15 residues. Trimming took 7 bases from V and 0 from J, leaving 13 bases between them. The CDR3 DNA reads TGTGCCAGCAAAACGTCCGTGGACTCTGGAAACACCATATATTTT. It is translated as CASKTSVDSGNTIYF. Supplemented by reference TRBV25-1 and TRBJ1-3, the full variable domain reads EADIYQTPRYLVIGTGKKITLECSQTMGHDKMYWYQQDPGMELHLIHYSYGVNSTEKGDLSSESTVSRIRTEHFPLTLESARPSHTSQYLCASKTSVDSGNTIYFGEGSWLTVV.

The sample holds a few counts of this clonotype. The chain links TRBV3-1 to TRBJ1-5; 7 bases match TRBD1. The CDR3 is 16 residues long. V shed 0 bases, J shed 6 bases, and the junction held 8 bases outside the gene matches. The germline V gene has CDR1 LGHDT and CDR2 YNNKEL (reference sequence). CDR3 region: CASSQDLRGQGQPQHF. The CDR3 bases are TGTGCCAGCAGCCAAGATCTAAGGGGGCAGGGTCAGCCCCAGCATTTT.

This clonotype came up many times. The genes are TRBV4-1 and TRBJ1-2; TRBD1 is a possible D gene (5 bases). With 0 bases removed from V and 2 bases from J, the gap between germline ends came to 10 bases. There are 15 residues in the CDR3. CDR1 and CDR2 from the germline V gene are MGHRA and YSYEKL. The CDR3 sequence is CASSQDWRTNYGYTF. CDR3 bases: TGCGCCAGCAGCCAAGATTGGAGGACAAACTATGGCTACACCTTC.

This rearrangement joins TRBV14 to TRBJ2-7, with D perhaps being TRBD1 or TRBD2 (5 bases each). CDR3 size: 14 residues. CDR1 SGHDN and CDR2 FVKESK come from the germline V gene. V dropped 3 bases and J dropped 4 bases, with 13 bases sitting between them. CDR3: CASSQGPQEYEQYF. The CDR3 DNA reads as TGTGCCAGCAGCCAGGGACCTCAGGAATACGAGCAGTACTTC.

The V gene is TRBV5-5, the J gene TRBJ2-7; 10 bases are a match to TRBD2. J was trimmed by 2 bases and V by 4 bases; bases with no gene match: 6. The CDR3 is 15 residues long. The germline CDR1 and CDR2 sequences are SGHKS and YYEKEE (reference sequence). This chain's CDR3 is CASSTGTSETYEQYF. The CDR3 nucleotides read TGTGCCAGCAGCACCGGGACTAGCGAAACCTACGAGCAGTACTTC. The full variable domain, in which reference TRBV5-5 and TRBJ2-7 provide the parts outside the CDR3, is DAGVTQSPTHLIKTRGQQVTLRCSPISGHKSVSWYQQVLGQGPQFIFQYYEKEERGRGNFPDRFSARQFPNYSSELNVNALLLGDSALYLCASSTGTSETYEQYFGPGTRLTVT.